This passage covers 28 T cell receptor beta chains from one sample sequenced in a study of shared clonotypes between healthy human individuals. TCRdb's copy holds only in-frame clones and misses some; the assay was immunoSEQ multiplex PCR. The sample holds 2.3 million or so clones, more than 80% seen once. What was sequenced was naive CD4+ T cells from PBMCs. As for subset: CD45RA+ positively selected. The source is a man in his late teens or twenties in good health. Some clones in this sample may be carry-over from other donors' samples.

The chain links TRBV7-2 to TRBJ2-7, with a tentative D call TRBD2 (6 bases). Germline V gene lookup returns CDR1 SGHTA and CDR2 FQGNSA. Trimming stripped 0 bases from V and 3 bases from J, with 12 bases between. The CDR3 sequence is 15 residues long. The CDR3 coding sequence is TGTGCCAGCAGCTTAGCGTGGGCGGGGTACTACGAGCAGTACTTC. Translated: CASSLAWAGYYEQYF.

The rearrangement joins TRBV7-3 to TRBJ2-1; D may correspond to TRBD1 or TRBD2 (5 bases each). This CDR3 spans 13 amino acids. V shed 0 bases and J shed 7 bases, with 7 bases lying between them. Germline V gene lookup returns CDR1 SGHTA and CDR2 FQGTGA. The CDR3 loop reads CASSLTRENEQFF. CDR3 bases: TGTGCCAGCAGCTTAACCAGGGAGAATGAGCAGTTCTTC.

The V call is TRBV7-3, the J call TRBJ1-1; TRBD1 might be the D (5 bases). Trimming left V 5 bases short and J 2 bases short, with 9 bases between. The CDR3 contains 13 residues. Looked up from germline, CDR1 is SGHTA and CDR2 is FQGTGA. CDR3 region: CASSRDGNTEAFF. The DNA of the CDR3 is TGTGCCAGCAGCCGGGACGGAAACACTGAAGCTTTCTTT.

The V call is TRBV10-3, the J call TRBJ1-3; tentatively, D is TRBD1 (6 bases). The CDR3 loop spans 14 amino acids. The germline CDR1 and CDR2 sequences are ENHRY and SYGVKD. Trimming left V 6 bases short and J 3 bases short, with 12 bases between. CDR3 sequence reads: CAIRQGRFGNTIYF. The CDR3 DNA follows: TGTGCCATCAGGCAGGGGCGCTTTGGAAACACCATATATTTT.

The chain has TRBV5-1 and TRBJ2-7, with 11 nucleotides matching TRBD2. This CDR3 region has 17 residues. Trimming cost V 1 base and J 4 bases; bases outside gene matches: 10. Germline lookup yields CDR1 SGHRS and CDR2 YFSETQ. CDR3 amino acids: CASSLSASGRIGYEQYF. The CDR3 nucleotides are TGCGCCAGCAGCTTGTCGGCTAGCGGGAGGATCGGATACGAGCAGTACTTC.

To note about this clone: Additional DNA sequences in this sample encode the identical CDR3. The V gene is TRBV9, the J gene TRBJ1-2; D might be TRBD1 (6 bases). CDR1 is SGDLS and CDR2 is YYNGEE in the germline V gene. The length of the CDR3 is 13 residues. V was shortened by 4 bases and J by 2 bases, with 9 bases between the two germline ends. The CDR3 is CASSPDRNYGYTF. The CDR3 DNA reads TGTGCCAGCAGCCCGGACAGAAACTATGGCTACACCTTC.

J is TRBJ2-3 and V is TRBV2; 10 positions match TRBD2. The CDR3 runs to 14 residues. With V trimmed by 10 bases and J by 0 bases, 4 bases remained unmatched. Germline V gene lookup returns CDR1 SNHLY and CDR2 FYNNEI. CDR3 in DNA: TGTGCCATCGGGACTAGCGCAAGCACAGATACGCAGTATTTT. Translated: CAIGTSASTDTQYF.

V and J are TRBV4-2 and TRBJ1-3; tentatively, D is TRBD1 (5 bases). V was cut by 0 bases and J by 7 bases, with 13 bases left in between. The length of the CDR3 is 15 residues. Germline CDR1 LGHNA, CDR2 YNFKEQ. The CDR3 coding sequence is TGTGCCAGCAGCCAAGATCCCGGACACGGGAACACCATATATTTT. The encoded protein is CASSQDPGHGNTIYF.

This clone was detected only once. The rearrangement uses TRBV10-3 and TRBJ2-7; TRBD1 aligns across 7 bases. The CDR3 covers 14 residues. Germline values: CDR1 ENHRY, CDR2 SYGVKD. V gave up 10 bases and J gave up 0 bases; unmatched junction bases: 9. The CDR3 region is CATRAQGDSYEQYF. The DNA for the CDR3 is TGTGCCACCAGAGCTCAGGGGGACTCCTACGAGCAGTACTTC.

The chain has TRBV25-1 and TRBJ2-2; 9 bases agree with TRBD1. In germline, CDR1 is MGHDK, CDR2 SYGVNS. This CDR3 is 16 amino acids long. Trimming removed 2 bases from V and 4 bases from J; junction bases left unmatched: 5. This chain's CDR3 is CASSEGTGIRTGELFF. CDR3 bases: TGTGCCAGCAGTGAAGGGACAGGGATCCGCACCGGGGAGCTGTTTTTT.

This chain joins TRBV18 and TRBJ2-7; 7 bases fit TRBD1. Per germline, CDR1 KGHSH and CDR2 LQKENI. This CDR3 comprises 14 residues. Trimming took 6 bases from V and 4 from J; bases not matched to a gene: 9. The CDR3 coding sequence is TGTGCCAGCTCTCTCATTGGACAGGAATACGAGCAGTACTTC. Translated: CASSLIGQEYEQYF.

The rearrangement uses TRBV27 and TRBJ2-1; D possibly matches TRBD1 or TRBD2 (6 bases each). The CDR3 extends over 15 amino acids. V was clipped by 7 bases and J by 4 bases, with 17 bases between them. Germline V gene lookup returns CDR1 MNHEY and CDR2 SMNVEV (reference sequence). This CDR3 is CASMRGVGSYNEQFF. The CDR3 DNA reads as TGTGCCAGCATGAGGGGGGTGGGGTCTTACAATGAGCAGTTCTTC.

The chain has TRBV28 and TRBJ2-5; 7 bases map to TRBD2. Germline V gene data show CDR1 as MDHEN and CDR2 as SYDVKM. V lost 6 bases and J lost 5; bases outside the gene matches: 12. The CDR3 covers 15 residues. This chain's CDR3 is CASSPGGDTGETQYF. CDR3 DNA: TGTGCCAGCAGCCCTGGGGGGGATACCGGGGAGACCCAGTACTTC.

A word on this clone: Other nucleotide sequences from this sample produce the same CDR3. The chain uses TRBV4-2 and TRBJ2-7, with TRBD1 as a possible D gene (6 bases). CDR3 length equals 14 residues. The V end lost 1 base, the J end lost 4 bases, and 11 bases lay between the germline ends. Looked up from germline, CDR1 is LGHNA and CDR2 is YNFKEQ. The CDR3 DNA follows: TGTGCCAGCAGCCAAGCCGGGACACAGTACGAGCAGTACTTC. Its protein product is CASSQAGTQYEQYF.

This clone was observed once. The rearrangement uses TRBV7-9 and TRBJ2-3; 7 bases fit TRBD1. The J segment lost 6 bases and the V segment lost 1 base, leaving 4 bases of the junction unmatched. Germline V gene lookup returns CDR1 SEHNR and CDR2 FQNEAQ (reference sequence). The CDR3 runs to 14 residues. CDR3 loop: CASSLGDSADTQYF. As DNA, the CDR3 is TGTGCCAGCAGCTTAGGGGACAGTGCTGATACGCAGTATTTT.

The V gene is TRBV6-5, the J gene TRBJ1-5; D is unresolved. The CDR3 length is 15 residues. Germline V CDR1 and CDR2: MNHEY, SVGAGI. The ends were cut back, 5 bases at V and 1 base at J, with 12 bases in the middle. In nucleotides, the CDR3 is TGTGCCAGCAGTACAGCGGGCCTAAGCAATCAGCCCCAGCATTTT. Translating it yields CASSTAGLSNQPQHF.

The gene calls are TRBV29-1 and TRBJ2-5; a possible D gene is TRBD2 (5 bases). The V gene's germline CDR1 is SQVTM and CDR2 ANQGSEA. CDR3 length: 13 amino acids. Trimming left V 3 bases short and J 2 bases short, with 10 bases between. The CDR3 coding sequence is TGCAGCGTTGACCGGGAATTACAAGAGACCCAGTACTTC. Amino acid sequence: CSVDRELQETQYF.

V usage is TRBV6-4 and J usage is TRBJ2-2; a possible D gene is TRBD2 (6 bases). The ends were cut back, 6 bases at V and 2 bases at J, with 10 bases in the middle. Germline CDR1 is MRHNA and CDR2 is SNTAGT. The CDR3 totals 14 residues. The CDR3 DNA is TGTGCCAGCAGCGCGGGACTCAACACCGGGGAGCTGTTTTTT. Its protein product is CASSAGLNTGELFF.

This clone occurred once. The V call is TRBV29-1, the J call TRBJ2-1; TRBD1 matches 7 bases. Trimming at V came to 7 bases and at J to 4 bases, leaving 7 bases not matched to a gene. Germline assignment: CDR1 SQVTM and CDR2 ANQGSEA. There are 13 residues in the CDR3. The CDR3 loop is CSATGDVYNEQFF. Written as DNA, the CDR3 is TGCAGCGCCACAGGGGACGTTTACAATGAGCAGTTCTTC.

On this clone: This sample also contains other DNA sequences that code for the same CDR3. The rearrangement uses TRBV30 and TRBJ1-5; D gene ambiguous. Per the germline V gene, CDR1 is GTSNPN and CDR2 is SVGIG (reference sequence). V dropped 0 bases and J dropped 6 bases, with 3 bases sitting between them. There are 11 residues in the CDR3. CDR3 in amino acids: CAWSVGQPQHF. CDR3 nucleotides: TGTGCCTGGAGTGTAGGTCAGCCCCAGCATTTT.

The genes are TRBV28 and TRBJ2-2, with D perhaps being TRBD1 or TRBD2 (6 bases each). The CDR3 has 14 amino acids. Germline loops: CDR1 MDHEN, CDR2 SYDVKM. Trimming left V 10 bases short and J 4 bases short, with 16 bases between. The CDR3 loop reads CATREDRVTGELFF. As DNA, the CDR3 is TGTGCCACGAGGGAGGACAGAGTCACCGGGGAGCTGTTTTTT. The full variable domain, with the rest looked up from reference TRBV28 and TRBJ2-2, is DVKVTQSSRYLVKRTGEKVFLECVQDMDHENMFWYRQDPGLGLRLIYFSYDVKMKEKGDIPEGYSVSREKKERFSLILESASTNQTSMYLCATREDRVTGELFFGEGSRLTVL.

The rearrangement uses TRBV6-1 and TRBJ1-3, with D unresolved. Germline V gene lookup returns CDR1 MNHNS and CDR2 SASEGT. CDR3 length equals 16 residues. V was shortened by 2 bases and J by 0 bases, with 11 bases between the two germline ends. The CDR3, as DNA: TGTGCCAGCAGTGAACGGCAGCCGACCTCTGGAAACACCATATATTTT. Amino acid sequence: CASSERQPTSGNTIYF.

This rearrangement joins TRBV18 to TRBJ2-7, with 7 bases fitting TRBD1. V shed 0 bases, J shed 1 base, and the junction held 6 bases outside the gene matches. This CDR3 is built from 16 residues. Germline V gene data show CDR1 as KGHSH and CDR2 as LQKENI. This CDR3 is CASSPPGTGASYEQYF. The CDR3 DNA reads TGTGCCAGCTCACCACCGGGCACAGGGGCTTCCTACGAGCAGTACTTC.

The chain combines TRBV4-1 with TRBJ2-3; 7 bases are a match to TRBD2. V trimming: 5 bases; J trimming: 0 bases; junction bases outside the gene matches: 20. This CDR3 contains 20 residues. Germline V gene sequence: CDR1 MGHRA, CDR2 YSYEKL. The CDR3 sequence is CASSSRRLSSGMLSTDTQYF. The CDR3 coding sequence is TGCGCCAGCAGCTCCCGAAGGTTAAGCAGCGGGATGCTTAGCACAGATACGCAGTATTTT.

The CDR3 DNA is TGTGCCAGCAGCGGACGGACAGGGACGAACACTGAAGCTTTCTTT. This sequence encodes CASSGRTGTNTEAFF. The chain couples TRBV9 to TRBJ1-1; 8 nucleotides match TRBD1. The germline V gene has CDR1 SGDLS and CDR2 YYNGEE. V lost 3 bases, J lost 1 base, and 5 bases stayed unmatched. This CDR3 region has 15 residues. The full variable domain, its missing parts supplied by reference TRBV9 and TRBJ1-1, is DSGVTQTPKHLITATGQRVTLRCSPRSGDLSVYWYQQSLDQGLQFLIQYYNGEERAKGNILERFSAQQFPDLHSELNLSSLELGDSALYFCASSGRTGTNTEAFFGQGTRLTVV.

A note on this clone: This sample also contains other DNA sequences that code for the same CDR3. The rearrangement joins TRBV30 to TRBJ1-5; no definite D call. There are 13 residues in the CDR3. The germline V gene has CDR1 GTSNPN and CDR2 SVGIG (reference sequence). Trimming pared 0 bases from V and 1 base from J, leaving 4 bases between. The DNA for the CDR3 is TGTGCCTGGAGTGTACTGAGCAATCAGCCCCAGCATTTT. Protein sequence: CAWSVLSNQPQHF.

The rearrangement uses TRBV27 and TRBJ2-3; 10 nucleotides line up with TRBD2. The V gene's germline CDR1 is MNHEY and CDR2 SMNVEV (reference sequence). CDR3 length: 15 residues. The trim removed 8 bases at V and 6 bases at J, leaving 11 bases unmatched. The CDR3 spells CASSHLAGDYDTQYF. As DNA, the CDR3 is TGTGCCAGCTCCCACCTAGCGGGAGACTACGATACGCAGTATTTT.

V is TRBV27 and J is TRBJ1-1; TRBD1 agrees at 11 bases. The ends lost 0 bases at V and 11 bases at J; junction bases unmatched: 8. Germline assignment: CDR1 MNHEY and CDR2 SMNVEV (reference sequence). This CDR3 contains 15 residues. As DNA, the CDR3 is TGTGCCAGCAGTTTATCCGGGACAGGGGGAGTTTGGGCTTTCTTT. The encoded protein is CASSLSGTGGVWAFF.